These 12 T cell receptor beta chains originate from one sample sequenced in a study of T cells after yellow fever vaccination. Each CDR3 protein is one row after TCRdb ran MiXCR on the 5' RACE reads. The sample lists some 320,000 distinct CDR3 sequences, around 4.4% occurring once. Material: PBMCs, obtained 15 days after the yellow fever booster vaccination. All receptors derive from a man aged 18 to 35 who received the YFV17D yellow fever vaccine.

This clonotype showed up just a few times. The V gene is TRBV7-3, the J gene TRBJ2-1; 10 nucleotides match TRBD2. Germline lookup yields CDR1 SGHTA and CDR2 FQGTGA. With V trimmed by 3 bases and J by 4 bases, 3 bases remained unmatched. CDR3 length: 15 amino acids. This CDR3 is CASSFSGGMYNEQFF. The CDR3 nucleotides are TGTGCCAGCAGCTTTAGCGGGGGGATGTACAATGAGCAGTTCTTC.

Ten or more counts support this clonotype. The chain joins TRBV6-5 to TRBJ1-5; D might be TRBD1 (5 bases). Per the germline V gene, CDR1 is MNHEY and CDR2 is SVGAGI. The CDR3 is 15 residues long. Trimming cost V 3 bases and J 3 bases, with 12 bases left between them. The CDR3 DNA is TGTGCCAGCAGTTATTCTGGGGGACTCAATCAGCCCCAGCATTTT. Protein: CASSYSGGLNQPQHF.

This clonotype was found many times. DNA of the CDR3: TGCAGTGCTAGACTTACTAGCGGTACGCAGTATTTT. Amino acid sequence: CSARLTSGTQYF. V gene TRBV20-1 combines with J gene TRBJ2-3, with 8 bases aligning to TRBD2. J was trimmed by 8 bases and V by 2 bases; bases with no gene match: 3. In germline, CDR1 is DFQATT, CDR2 SNEGSKA (reference sequence). The CDR3 totals 12 residues.

The table lists this clonotype with a few counts. The chain is built from TRBV28 and TRBJ2-1; weak D call: TRBD2 (7 bases). Looked up from germline, CDR1 is MDHEN and CDR2 is SYDVKM. This CDR3 has 14 residues. V was pared by 5 bases and J by 6 bases, with 14 bases between. CDR3 in amino acids: CASSRAGTINEQFF. The CDR3 coding sequence is TGTGCCAGCAGTCGAGCGGGGACAATCAATGAGCAGTTCTTC. The full variable domain, its missing parts supplied by reference TRBV28 and TRBJ2-1, is DVKVTQSSRYLVKRTGEKVFLECVQDMDHENMFWYRQDPGLGLRLIYFSYDVKMKEKGDIPEGYSVSREKKERFSLILESASTNQTSMYLCASSRAGTINEQFFGPGTRLTVL.

This clonotype was found a few times. This chain connects TRBV11-2 to TRBJ1-1; D gene ambiguous. The CDR3 consists of 14 residues. Germline CDR1 reads SGHAT; CDR2 reads FQNNGV. V lost 6 bases and J lost 6, with 17 bases in between. This CDR3 is CASRHPGLGAEAFF. The CDR3 coding sequence is TGTGCCAGCAGACACCCGGGATTGGGCGCTGAAGCTTTCTTT.

This clonotype was seen many times. This chain connects TRBV7-3 to TRBJ2-1; 10 nucleotides agree with TRBD2. CDR3 length equals 16 residues. Losses at the gene ends were 2 bases for V and 2 bases for J; bases not matched to a gene: 3. Germline CDR1 reads SGHTA; CDR2 reads FQGTGA. The CDR3 is CASSLEAGGPYNEQFF. The CDR3 coding sequence is TGTGCCAGCAGCTTAGAAGCGGGGGGGCCCTACAATGAGCAGTTCTTC.

There are many counts of this clonotype. This chain connects TRBV15 to TRBJ2-1; D possibly matches TRBD1 or TRBD2 (5 bases each). This CDR3 has 15 amino acids. Germline V lookup: CDR1 LNHNV, CDR2 YYDKDF (reference sequence). V was cut by 2 bases and J by 4 bases, with 12 bases left in between. DNA of the CDR3: TGTGCCACCAGCAGAAACCGGGACGGATACAATGAGCAGTTCTTC. It translates to CATSRNRDGYNEQFF.

This clonotype has a handful of counts. This chain uses TRBV3-1 with TRBJ1-5; 7 bases match TRBD1. CDR3 length: 16 residues. V was clipped by 0 bases and J by 1 base; unmatched bases: 3. Germline CDR1 reads LGHDT; CDR2 reads YNNKEL (reference sequence). The DNA of the CDR3 is TGTGCCAGCAGCCAAGATGGGGGACAGAGCAATCAGCCCCAGCATTTT. Translating it yields CASSQDGGQSNQPQHF.

This clonotype was seen ten or more times. This chain joins TRBV7-6 and TRBJ1-3; D is possibly TRBD1 (5 bases). Trimming stripped 3 bases from V and 2 bases from J, with 11 bases between. Germline V lookup: CDR1 SGHVS, CDR2 FNYEAQ. The CDR3 sequence is 15 residues long. The chain's CDR3 is CASSLITGPGNTIYF. In DNA, the CDR3 is TGTGCCAGCAGCTTGATCACAGGCCCTGGAAACACCATATATTTT.

The V gene is TRBV12-3 or TRBV12-4, the J gene TRBJ1-6, with 8 positions matching TRBD1. CDR3 length: 15 residues. Germline trimming cut 3 bases from V and 8 bases from J; bases unmatched to any gene: 6. CDR3 nucleotide sequence: TGTGCCAGCAGTTTTGGCAGGGGGCTGGATTCACCCCTCCACTTT. Protein: CASSFGRGLDSPLHF.

This clonotype was detected ten times or more. V is TRBV7-9 and J is TRBJ1-1, with TRBD1 as a possible D gene (6 bases). Deletions cut 3 bases from V and 8 bases from J, with 19 bases between. This CDR3 region has 15 residues. CDR1 SEHNR and CDR2 FQNEAQ come from the germline V gene (reference sequence). The CDR3 DNA sequence: TGTGCCAGCAGCTTGCGGGGGCGGGCAGTTGTGGAAGCTTTCTTT. This translates into CASSLRGRAVVEAFF.

The table lists this clonotype with a few counts. The chain joins TRBV7-6 to TRBJ2-7; D is perhaps TRBD2 (5 bases). CDR3 length: 15 residues. Germline V CDR1 and CDR2: SGHVS, FNYEAQ. V dropped 3 bases and J dropped 0 bases, with 12 bases sitting between them. The CDR3 nucleotides read TGTGCCAGCAGCTTGTTCGGAGGAAACTCCTACGAGCAGTACTTC. This encodes CASSLFGGNSYEQYF.